Below, 32 T cell receptor beta chains from the same sample are listed, as sequenced in a study of post-analysis software for immune sequencing data. Study-level results: TRBV5-6, TRBV5-1 and TRBV20-1 were among a handful of TRBV segments more frequent in patients than controls.

The antigens for these receptors are not known. Presence of unique molecular identifiers characterized the TCR beta cDNA libraries. MiXCR was run by TCRdb on the PCR reads, yielding one entry per CDR3 protein. The data show hundreds of thousands of distinct CDR3 sequences, roughly 45% seen once. What was sequenced was blood. These receptors all stem from a girl aged 5-17 years with multiple sclerosis.

For the CDR3, the DNA is TGTGCCAGCAGCTTAGGTCAGCGGGCCAGCACAGATACGCAGTATTTT. Protein: CASSLGQRASTDTQYF. This rearrangement joins TRBV7-9 to TRBJ2-3, with D possibly matching TRBD2 (6 bases). The CDR3 is made up of 16 amino acids. The germline V and J ends were trimmed by 1 base and 0 bases, with 11 bases remaining between them. In germline, CDR1 is SEHNR, CDR2 FQNEAQ (reference sequence).

This clonotype was found a few times. DNA for the CDR3: TGTGCCACCAGCAGTACGGCGGGAGAAGGGACAGATACGCAGTATTTT. Translating gives CATSSTAGEGTDTQYF. The V gene is TRBV15, the J gene TRBJ2-3; 7 bases map to TRBD2. The ends lost 3 bases at V and 3 bases at J; junction bases unmatched: 9. This CDR3 has 16 residues. Germline V gives CDR1 LNHNV, CDR2 YYDKDF (reference sequence).

V is TRBV7-2 and J is TRBJ2-5; D ambiguous. CDR3 length: 13 residues. The germline CDR1 and CDR2 sequences are SGHTA and FQGNSA. Trimming left V 1 base short and J 3 bases short, with 6 bases between. CDR3 sequence: CASSLEVEETQYF. The CDR3 coding sequence is TGTGCCAGCAGCTTAGAAGTGGAAGAGACCCAGTACTTC.

The V gene is TRBV20-1, the J gene TRBJ1-5, with D perhaps matching TRBD1 (6 bases). Germline V gene sequence: CDR1 DFQATT, CDR2 SNEGSKA (reference sequence). V gave up 6 bases and J gave up 2 bases, with 14 bases separating them. The CDR3 contains 14 residues. The CDR3 bases are TGCAGTGCCGCGGGGGGCGGGGGCAATCAGCCCCAGCATTTT. It specifies CSAAGGGGNQPQHF.

V is TRBV20-1 and J is TRBJ2-5, with D unresolved. Trimming removed 5 bases at V and 5 bases at J, with 12 bases between. This CDR3 spans 12 amino acids. Germline assignment: CDR1 DFQATT and CDR2 SNEGSKA (reference sequence). The CDR3, as DNA: TGCAGTGCTTTTGGTAGTAGGGAGACCCAGTACTTC. Translated: CSAFGSRETQYF.

This clonotype turned up a few times. The chain recombines TRBV7-9 with TRBJ2-7, with 7 bases matching TRBD1. Germline CDR1 reads SEHNR; CDR2 reads FQNEAQ (reference sequence). V lost 5 bases and J lost 3; bases outside the gene matches: 10. The CDR3 runs 15 residues. CDR3 bases: TGTGCCAGCAGCCCCCCGGGACAGACCATCTACGAGCAGTACTTC. It codes for CASSPPGQTIYEQYF.

As concerns this clonotype: Its ends do not fully match the called genes, so a read error is possible. The CDR3 region is CASSYSTNTEAFF. The CDR3 bases are TGTGCCAGCAGTTACTCGACGAACACCGAAGCTTTCTTT. The chain carries TRBV6-2 or TRBV6-3 and TRBJ1-1; no firm D call. Germline CDR1 is MNHEY and CDR2 is SVGEGT. This CDR3 comprises 13 residues.

This clonotype came up a few times. V gene TRBV28 combines with J gene TRBJ2-1; D is uncertain. With 5 bases removed from V and 8 bases from J, the gap between germline ends came to 7 bases. Germline V gene lookup returns CDR1 MDHEN and CDR2 SYDVKM. This CDR3 comprises 11 residues. For the CDR3, the DNA is TGTGCCAGCAGTACCGGGCATGAGCAGTTCTTC. Encoded protein: CASSTGHEQFF.

The chain is built from TRBV18 and TRBJ2-5; TRBD2 agrees at 10 bases. Looked up from germline, CDR1 is KGHSH and CDR2 is LQKENI. V lost 2 bases, J lost 3 bases, and 6 bases stayed unmatched. The CDR3 runs 16 residues. The CDR3 bases are TGTGCCAGCTCACCAGGCCCTAGCGGGAGCGAAGAGACCCAGTACTTC. It encodes CASSPGPSGSEETQYF.

The chain links TRBV15 to TRBJ2-3; D unresolved. This CDR3 is built from 12 residues. The V gene's germline CDR1 is LNHNV and CDR2 YYDKDF (reference sequence). With 0 bases removed from V and 6 bases from J, the gap between germline ends came to 4 bases. The CDR3, as DNA: TGTGCCACCAGCAGAGATCTGGATACGCAGTATTTT. It is translated as CATSRDLDTQYF.

This sequence joins TRBV14 and TRBJ2-5; D not resolved. The germline V and J ends were trimmed by 4 bases and 5 bases, with 11 bases remaining between them. The CDR3 contains 13 residues. Germline V gives CDR1 SGHDN, CDR2 FVKESK. CDR3 in DNA: TGTGCCAGCAGCCCGGGTTTGATGGAGACCCAGTACTTC. It codes for CASSPGLMETQYF.

V and J are TRBV28 and TRBJ1-1, with TRBD1 identical over 12 bases. V lost 3 bases and J lost 4; bases outside the gene matches: 12. CDR1 is MDHEN, CDR2 SYDVKM, per germline. The CDR3 extends over 18 amino acids. In DNA form, the CDR3 reads TGTGCCAGCAGTTTTCTCTCCGGGACAGGGGGCTTGGGCACTGAAGCTTTCTTT. Encoded protein: CASSFLSGTGGLGTEAFF.

The V call is TRBV20-1, the J call TRBJ2-7; tentative D call: TRBD2 (6 bases). The CDR3 covers 13 residues. V was clipped by 2 bases and J by 3 bases, with 11 bases between them. Germline V CDR1 and CDR2: DFQATT, SNEGSKA (reference sequence). CDR3 in DNA: TGCAGTGCTAGATACGGGAGTGGCTACGAGCAGTACTTC. It encodes CSARYGSGYEQYF.

This clonotype appeared a few times. DNA of the CDR3: TGTGCCACCAGTGATGGGGTCGCCCGCGAGCAGTACTTC. This encodes CATSDGVAREQYF. The genes are TRBV24-1 and TRBJ2-5; D remains ambiguous. The DNA matches TRBJ2-7 better at its end, which makes the J call doubtful. The CDR3 spans 13 residues. CDR1 KGHDR and CDR2 SFDVKD come from the germline V gene.

This clonotype was counted only a few times. The chain uses TRBV7-9 and TRBJ2-7; D is unclear. Germline CDR1 is SEHNR and CDR2 is FQNEAQ (reference sequence). The germline V and J ends were trimmed by 0 bases and 2 bases, with 8 bases remaining between them. The length of the CDR3 is 14 residues. The CDR3, as DNA: TGTGCCAGCAGCTTAGCTTCCCCACCCTACGAGCAGTACTTC. Residues: CASSLASPPYEQYF.

V and J are TRBV20-1 and TRBJ2-1; no reliable D call. This CDR3 is 11 amino acids long. The ends were cut back, 1 base at V and 10 bases at J, with 8 bases in the middle. The germline CDR1 and CDR2 sequences are DFQATT and SNEGSKA (reference sequence). The CDR3 loop is CSARASMEQFF. The CDR3, as DNA: TGCAGTGCTAGAGCTTCTATGGAGCAGTTCTTC.

The chain employs TRBV19 and TRBJ1-1; tentative D call: TRBD1 (5 bases). Germline V gene sequence: CDR1 LNHDA, CDR2 SQIVND (reference sequence). The germline V and J ends were trimmed by 3 bases and 3 bases, with 17 bases remaining between them. This CDR3 region has 16 residues. In DNA form, the CDR3 reads TGTGCCAGTAGTATCCCCGGGGGTACTAGGGACACTGAAGCTTTCTTT. It is translated as CASSIPGGTRDTEAFF.

The chain uses TRBV4-1 and TRBJ1-6; D remains ambiguous. The CDR3 is 13 residues long. Per the germline V gene, CDR1 is MGHRA and CDR2 is YSYEKL. Trimming cost V 0 bases and J 10 bases, with 7 bases left between them. The CDR3 protein is CASSQDSGSPLHF. The CDR3 region has the DNA TGCGCCAGCAGCCAAGATTCTGGATCACCCCTCCACTTT.

The table lists this clonotype with a count of one. V usage is TRBV11-3 and J usage is TRBJ2-7; 7 bases agree with TRBD1. Germline V gene sequence: CDR1 SGHNT, CDR2 YENEEA. The trim removed 5 bases at V and 1 base at J, leaving 5 bases unmatched. The CDR3 runs 14 residues. The CDR3 DNA sequence: TGTGCCAGCAGCAGCAGGGGGACATCCTACGAGCAGTACTTC. Amino acid sequence: CASSSRGTSYEQYF.

Regarding this clonotype: A much larger clone lies a single base off, so this may be a read error. The rearrangement links TRBV20-1 to TRBJ2-1; 8 bases are shared with TRBD2. Per germline, CDR1 DFQATT and CDR2 SNEGSKA (reference sequence). The CDR3 contains 13 residues. Trimming took 6 bases from V and 4 from J; bases not matched to a gene: 5. As DNA, the CDR3 is TGCAGTGCCCATAGCGGGGCGTACAATGAGCAGTTCTTC. It is translated as CSAHSGAYNEQFF.

This clonotype was detected a few times. V usage is TRBV29-1 and J usage is TRBJ2-7, with 7 nucleotides matching TRBD2. Trimming took 4 bases from V and 1 from J; bases not matched to a gene: 4. Germline V gene lookup returns CDR1 SQVTM and CDR2 ANQGSEA. CDR3 size: 13 residues. As DNA, the CDR3 is TGCAGCGTTGGCAAGCGGGATTCCTACGAGCAGTACTTC. Amino acids: CSVGKRDSYEQYF.

This clonotype was observed a few times. This chain links TRBV20-1 with TRBJ2-1; 8 positions match TRBD2. Losses at the gene ends were 5 bases for V and 6 bases for J; bases not matched to a gene: 9. CDR3 length: 14 amino acids. The V gene's germline CDR1 is DFQATT and CDR2 SNEGSKA (reference sequence). CDR3 region: CSAQSGRTGNEQFF. In DNA form, the CDR3 reads TGCAGTGCTCAAAGCGGGAGAACGGGCAATGAGCAGTTCTTC.

This clonotype was recorded a few times. This chain connects TRBV5-5 to TRBJ1-5; no clear D gene. Germline V gene lookup returns CDR1 SGHKS and CDR2 YYEKEE (reference sequence). This CDR3 is 14 amino acids long. V was pared by 1 base and J by 10 bases, with 15 bases between. The chain's CDR3 is CASSLSASLEPQHF. The CDR3 nucleotides are TGTGCCAGCAGCTTGTCCGCCAGCTTGGAACCCCAGCATTTT.

A single count supports this clonotype. The V call is TRBV6-5, the J call TRBJ1-5; TRBD1 might be the D (6 bases). CDR3 length: 14 amino acids. Trimming removed 5 bases from V and 1 base from J, with 9 bases in between. The germline V gene has CDR1 MNHEY and CDR2 SVGAGI. CDR3 region: CASSGGWSNQPQHF. The CDR3 DNA sequence: TGTGCCAGCAGTGGGGGCTGGAGCAATCAGCCCCAGCATTTT.

The genes are TRBV20-1 and TRBJ2-3; D ambiguous. Germline CDR1 and CDR2: DFQATT and SNEGSKA (reference sequence). V shed 5 bases and J shed 3 bases, with 9 bases lying between them. The CDR3 length is 12 residues. The CDR3 spells CSARLGTDTQYF. The CDR3 DNA reads as TGCAGTGCTCGACTTGGTACAGATACGCAGTATTTT.

The chain joins TRBV14 to TRBJ2-7; TRBD1 agrees at 10 bases. Per the germline V gene, CDR1 is SGHDN and CDR2 is FVKESK. J gave up 7 bases and V 3 bases, and 6 bases lay outside the gene matches. This CDR3 contains 14 residues. CDR3 bases: TGTGCCAGCAGCCAGCTAGGGACAGGGGAAGAGCAGTACTTC. It codes for CASSQLGTGEEQYF.

The chain employs TRBV11-1 and TRBJ2-1; 12 nucleotides align to TRBD2. V shed 6 bases and J 7 bases; nucleotides not matched to a gene: 10. Germline V CDR1 and CDR2: SGHAT, FQDESV (reference sequence). The CDR3 is 16 amino acids. Written as DNA, the CDR3 is TGTGCCAGCAGATCAAGACTAGCGGGAGTGGCGAATGAGCAGTTCTTC. Its protein product is CASRSRLAGVANEQFF.

The J gene is TRBJ2-4, the V gene TRBV12-3 or TRBV12-4; D might be TRBD2 (7 bases). The J call may not be correct, given that the DNA end is closer to TRBJ2-7. This CDR3 is 17 amino acids long. CDR3 loop: CASSFEGSVRGPYEQYF. As DNA, the CDR3 is TGTGCCAGCAGTTTTGAGGGGTCGGTGCGGGGGCCCTACGAGCAGTACTTC.

This chain connects TRBV4-1 to TRBJ1-4; D call uncertain. Trimming took off 4 bases at V and 8 bases at J, with 11 bases between the two ends. The CDR3 runs to 13 residues. The germline CDR1 and CDR2 sequences are MGHRA and YSYEKL. The DNA of the CDR3 is TGCGCCAGCAGCCCCCCGTTAGGGGAAAAACTGTTTTTT. Translating gives CASSPPLGEKLFF.

The chain links TRBV29-1 to TRBJ2-5; D may be TRBD1 or TRBD2 (5 bases each). TRBJ2-1 matches the DNA end more closely, so the J call is doubtful. This CDR3 is 12 amino acids long. CDR1 is SQVTM, CDR2 ANQGSEA, per germline. The CDR3 spells CSVEGRGETQFF. CDR3 in DNA: TGCAGCGTTGAAGGAAGGGGAGAGACCCAGTTCTTC.

The chain carries TRBV7-2 and TRBJ1-1; 7 nucleotides match TRBD1. CDR1 is SGHTA and CDR2 is FQGNSA in the germline V gene. This CDR3 is 15 amino acids long. Unmatched junction bases numbered 9, after V lost 3 bases and J lost 5 bases. The chain's CDR3 is CASSFFQGVMTEAFF. Here the CDR3 DNA reads TGTGCCAGCAGCTTTTTCCAGGGGGTAATGACTGAAGCTTTCTTT. Looking up the rest from reference TRBV7-2 and TRBJ1-1 gives the full variable domain: GAGVSQSPSNKVTEKGKDVELRCDPISGHTALYWYRQSLGQGLEFLIYFQGNSAPDKSGLPSDRFSAERTGGSVSTLTIQRTQQEDSAVYLCASSFFQGVMTEAFFGQGTRLTVV.

This clonotype turned up a few times. The gene calls are TRBV27 and TRBJ2-1; D uncertain. Looked up from germline, CDR1 is MNHEY and CDR2 is SMNVEV (reference sequence). This CDR3 comprises 15 residues. The germline V and J ends were trimmed by 6 bases and 0 bases, with 12 bases remaining between them. The CDR3 nucleotides are TGTGCCAGCAGCTTAACGCCGAGCTCCTACAATGAGCAGTTCTTC. Translation: CASSLTPSSYNEQFF.